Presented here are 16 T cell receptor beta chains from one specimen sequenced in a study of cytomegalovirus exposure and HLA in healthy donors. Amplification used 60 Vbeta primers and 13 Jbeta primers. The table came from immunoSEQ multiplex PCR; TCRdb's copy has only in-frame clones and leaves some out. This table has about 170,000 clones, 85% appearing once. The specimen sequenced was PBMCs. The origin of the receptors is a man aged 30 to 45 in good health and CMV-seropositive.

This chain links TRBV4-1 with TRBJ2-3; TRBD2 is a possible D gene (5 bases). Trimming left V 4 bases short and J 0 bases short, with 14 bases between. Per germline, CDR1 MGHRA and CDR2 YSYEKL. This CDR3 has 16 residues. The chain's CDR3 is CASSRTTMVSTDTQYF. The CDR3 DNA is TGCGCCAGCAGCCGAACGACTATGGTGAGCACAGATACGCAGTATTTT.

CDR3 bases: TGTGCCAGCAGCTTAGATGCCAGGGCGAGCACAGATACGCAGTATTTT. Encoded protein: CASSLDARASTDTQYF. The chain joins TRBV7-2 to TRBJ2-3; D possibly corresponds to TRBD1 (5 bases). CDR1 is SGHTA and CDR2 is FQGNSA in the germline V gene. V dropped 1 base and J dropped 0 bases, with 11 bases sitting between them. The CDR3 is 16 amino acids. Based on the CDR3 plus reference TRBV7-2 and TRBJ2-3, the full variable domain is GAGVSQSPSNKVTEKGKDVELRCDPISGHTALYWYRQSLGQGLEFLIYFQGNSAPDKSGLPSDRFSAERTGGSVSTLTIQRTQQEDSAVYLCASSLDARASTDTQYFGPGTRLTVL.

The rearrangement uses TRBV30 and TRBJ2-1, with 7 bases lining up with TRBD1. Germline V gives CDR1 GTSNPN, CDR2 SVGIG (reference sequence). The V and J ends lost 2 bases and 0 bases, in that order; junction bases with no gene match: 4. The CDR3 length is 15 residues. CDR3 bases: TGTGCCTGGAGTCGGGACAGCGGCTCCTACAATGAGCAGTTCTTC. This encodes CAWSRDSGSYNEQFF.

The chain's CDR3 is CASSYFRGGQPQHF. For the CDR3, the DNA is TGTGCCAGCAGTTACTTCAGGGGCGGTCAGCCCCAGCATTTT. V and J are TRBV6-6 and TRBJ1-5, with D maybe TRBD1 (6 bases). Germline V gene lookup returns CDR1 MNHNY and CDR2 SVGAGI (reference sequence). The CDR3 runs 14 residues. V dropped 1 base and J dropped 6 bases, with 10 bases sitting between them.

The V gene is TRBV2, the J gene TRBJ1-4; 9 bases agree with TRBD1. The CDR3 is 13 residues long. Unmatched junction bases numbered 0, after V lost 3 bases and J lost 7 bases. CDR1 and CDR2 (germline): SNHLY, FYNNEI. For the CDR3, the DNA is TGTGCCAGCAGTGAGGACAGGGGTGAAAAACTGTTTTTT. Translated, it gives CASSEDRGEKLFF.

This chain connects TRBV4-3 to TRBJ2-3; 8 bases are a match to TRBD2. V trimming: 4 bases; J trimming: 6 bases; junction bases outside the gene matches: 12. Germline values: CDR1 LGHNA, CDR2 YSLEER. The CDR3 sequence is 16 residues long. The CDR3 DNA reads TGCGCCAGCAGCCGAGAACTAGCGGCCGACGGGGATACGCAGTATTTT. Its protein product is CASSRELAADGDTQYF.

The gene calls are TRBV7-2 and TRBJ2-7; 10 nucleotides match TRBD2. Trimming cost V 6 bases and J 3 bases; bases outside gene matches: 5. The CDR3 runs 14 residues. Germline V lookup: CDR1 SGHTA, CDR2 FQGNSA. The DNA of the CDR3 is TGTGCCAGCAGGCGTACTAGCGGGGACTACGAGCAGTACTTC. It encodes CASRRTSGDYEQYF.

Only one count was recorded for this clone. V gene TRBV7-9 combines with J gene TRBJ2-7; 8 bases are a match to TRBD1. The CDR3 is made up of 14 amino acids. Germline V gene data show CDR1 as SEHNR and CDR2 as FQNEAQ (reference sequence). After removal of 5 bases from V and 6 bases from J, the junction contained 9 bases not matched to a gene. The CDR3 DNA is TGTGCCAGCAGCCCGACAGGGGAAAGAGGCGAGCAGTACTTC. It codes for CASSPTGERGEQYF.

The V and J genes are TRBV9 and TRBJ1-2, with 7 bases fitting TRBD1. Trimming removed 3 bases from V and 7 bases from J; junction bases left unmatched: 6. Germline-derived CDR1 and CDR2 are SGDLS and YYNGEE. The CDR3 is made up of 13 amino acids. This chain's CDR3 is CASSATGDSGYTF. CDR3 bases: TGTGCCAGCAGCGCAACAGGGGACTCTGGCTACACCTTC.

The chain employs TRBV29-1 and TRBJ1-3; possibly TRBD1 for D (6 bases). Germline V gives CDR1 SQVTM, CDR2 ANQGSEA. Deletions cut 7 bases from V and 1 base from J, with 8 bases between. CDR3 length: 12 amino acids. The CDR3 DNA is TGCAGCGGACAGGATTCTGGAAACACCATATATTTT. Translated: CSGQDSGNTIYF.

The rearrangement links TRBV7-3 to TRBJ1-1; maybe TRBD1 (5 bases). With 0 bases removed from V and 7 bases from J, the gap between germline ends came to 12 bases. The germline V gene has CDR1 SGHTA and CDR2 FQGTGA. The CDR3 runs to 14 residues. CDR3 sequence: CASSLTAGSGEAFF. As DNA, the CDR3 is TGTGCCAGCAGCTTAACAGCAGGGTCCGGTGAAGCTTTCTTT. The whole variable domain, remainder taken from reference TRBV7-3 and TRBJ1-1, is GAGVSQTPSNKVTEKGKYVELRCDPISGHTALYWYRQSLGQGPEFLIYFQGTGAADDSGLPNDRFFAVRPEGSVSTLKIQRTERGDSAVYLCASSLTAGSGEAFFGQGTRLTVV.

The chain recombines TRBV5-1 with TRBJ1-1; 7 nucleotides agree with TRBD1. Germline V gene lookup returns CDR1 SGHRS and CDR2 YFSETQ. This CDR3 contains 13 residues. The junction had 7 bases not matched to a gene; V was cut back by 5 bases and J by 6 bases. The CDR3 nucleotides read TGCGCCAGCAGAAGGGACAGCCCGTCTGAAGCTTTCTTT. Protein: CASRRDSPSEAFF. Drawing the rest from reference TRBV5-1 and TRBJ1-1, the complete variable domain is KAGVTQTPRYLIKTRGQQVTLSCSPISGHRSVSWYQQTPGQGLQFLFEYFSETQRNKGNFPGRFSGRQFSNSRSEMNVSTLELGDSALYLCASRRDSPSEAFFGQGTRLTVV.

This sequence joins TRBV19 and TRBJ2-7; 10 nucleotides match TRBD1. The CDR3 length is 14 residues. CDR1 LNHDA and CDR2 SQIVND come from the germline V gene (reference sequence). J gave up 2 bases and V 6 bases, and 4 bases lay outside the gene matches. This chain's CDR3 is CASSPGQGAYEQYV. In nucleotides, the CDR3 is TGTGCCAGTAGCCCCGGACAGGGGGCCTACGAGCAGTACGTC.

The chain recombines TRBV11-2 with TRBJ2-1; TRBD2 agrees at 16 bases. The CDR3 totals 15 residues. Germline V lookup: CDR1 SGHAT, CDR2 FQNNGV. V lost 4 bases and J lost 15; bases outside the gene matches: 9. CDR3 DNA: TGTGCCAGCAGCTCGCCGGGACTAGCGGGAGGGCTCGTGTTCTTC. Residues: CASSSPGLAGGLVFF.

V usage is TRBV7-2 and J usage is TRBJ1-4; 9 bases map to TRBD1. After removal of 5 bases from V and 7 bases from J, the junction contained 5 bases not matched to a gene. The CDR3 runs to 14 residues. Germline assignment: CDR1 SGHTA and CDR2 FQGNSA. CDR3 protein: CASSRDRGSEKLFF. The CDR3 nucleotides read TGTGCCAGCAGCAGAGACAGGGGGAGTGAAAAACTGTTTTTT.

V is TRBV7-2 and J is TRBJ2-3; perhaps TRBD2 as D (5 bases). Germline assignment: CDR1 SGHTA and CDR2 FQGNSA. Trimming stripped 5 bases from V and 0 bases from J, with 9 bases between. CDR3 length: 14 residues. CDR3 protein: CASSARTSTDTQYF. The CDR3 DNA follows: TGTGCCAGCAGCGCCCGGACTAGCACAGATACGCAGTATTTT.